This is a list of T cell receptor beta chains from one sample in a study of early T cells in non-severe SARS-CoV-2 infection. In TCRdb, the 5' RACE reads were re-called with MiXCR into one record per CDR3 protein. Of tens of thousands of distinct CDR3 sequences listed, 3.5% to 4% are singletons. The source material was whole blood. These receptors were taken from an adult who was a healthcare worker with PCR-confirmed SARS-CoV-2 infection or an uninfected control (not recorded which). The CDR3 runs from the conserved cysteine through the conserved F or W. Each record gives: J gene, D gene, V gene, clone size, CDR3 protein, CDR3 DNA. The D gene is left open where the match is weak. Size tells how often a clone was seen (once, few, many) or the class of an expanded clone, and some rows leave it out.

j_call: TRBJ1-5; d_call: NA; v_call: TRBV12-3/TRBV12-4; clone_size: many; cdr3_aa: CASSRAFNQPQHF; cdr3_nt: TGTGCCAGCAGTCGGGCATTCAATCAGCCCCAGCATTTT
j_call: TRBJ1-2; d_call: NA; v_call: TRBV11-2; clone_size: many; cdr3_aa: CASSLERGDYGYTF; cdr3_nt: TGTGCCAGCAGCTTAGAAAGGGGGGACTATGGCTACACCTTC
j_call: TRBJ1-2; d_call: NA; v_call: TRBV7-2; clone_size: many; cdr3_aa: CASSPPGWGRIYGYTF; cdr3_nt: TGTGCCAGCAGCCCCCCCGGGTGGGGCCGCATCTATGGCTACACCTTC
j_call: TRBJ2-2; d_call: TRBD2; v_call: TRBV20-1; clone_size: many; cdr3_aa: CSATSGSRGTGELFF; cdr3_nt: TGCAGTGCTACTAGCGGGAGTCGTGGCACCGGGGAGCTGTTTTTT
j_call: TRBJ2-5; d_call: NA; v_call: TRBV5-6; clone_size: many; cdr3_aa: CASSPPWTQETQYF; cdr3_nt: TGTGCCAGCAGCCCCCCCTGGACACAAGAGACCCAGTACTTC
j_call: TRBJ2-3; d_call: NA; v_call: TRBV20-1; clone_size: NA; cdr3_aa: CSAGEGGLSADTQYF; cdr3_nt: TGCAGTGCGGGTGAAGGGGGGCTAAGCGCAGATACGCAGTATTTT
j_call: TRBJ2-2; d_call: NA; v_call: TRBV29-1; clone_size: many; cdr3_aa: CSVEVTTNTGELFF; cdr3_nt: TGCAGCGTTGAAGTCACAACGAACACCGGGGAGCTGTTTTTT
j_call: TRBJ2-1; d_call: NA; v_call: TRBV6-2/TRBV6-3; clone_size: many; cdr3_aa: CASSYSRRSYNEQFF; cdr3_nt: TGTGCCAGCAGTTACTCCCGTCGATCCTACAATGAGCAGTTCTTC
j_call: TRBJ2-1; d_call: TRBD2; v_call: TRBV10-3; clone_size: many; cdr3_aa: CAIRGGLAGSSYNEQFF; cdr3_nt: TGTGCCATCAGGGGGGGGCTAGCGGGAAGCTCCTACAATGAGCAGTTCTTC
j_call: TRBJ2-3; d_call: NA; v_call: TRBV4-3; clone_size: many; cdr3_aa: CASSQESGVTDTQYF; cdr3_nt: TGCGCCAGCAGCCAAGAGAGCGGTGTCACAGATACGCAGTATTTT